This T cell receptor (beta chain) comes out of a study of blood T cell repertoires in COVID-19. As for the study in general: COVID-19 samples collected from the United States, Italy and Spain covered acute and convalescent phases. The analysed material was cDNA or gDNA that came from T cells, B-cell-depleted T cells, or PBMCs.

Original handling: Amplification with reference gene primers provided the estimates of nucleated cell counts. Some clones are missing from TCRdb's copy, which holds only in-frame ones; the method was immunoSEQ multiplex PCR. V and J calls and clone size are given by that table; D and trimming were obtained from the DNA. The sample shows some 250,000 clones, 65% to 90% of them seen only once. Germline CDR1 SGHAT, CDR2 FQNNGV. Trimming took off 0 bases at V and 0 bases at J, with 9 bases between the two ends. The CDR3 sequence is 16 residues long. Among Cohort 3 donors, those recovered had two negative PCRs, clearance, or symptom resolution.

The chain carries TRBV11-2 and TRBJ1-3, with D uncertain. The clonotype comes from a man in his late teens or twenties who had recovered from COVID-19. The sample taken for sequencing was PBMCs or T cells enriched from blood (not recorded which). The CDR3 DNA reads TGTGCCAGCAGCTTAGATAGATTATACTCTGGAAACACCATATATTTT. Its translation: CASSLDRLYSGNTIYF. Together with reference TRBV11-2 and TRBJ1-3, the CDR3 gives the full variable domain: EAGVAQSPRYKIIEKRQSVAFWCNPISGHATLYWYQQILGQGPKLLIQFQNNGVVDDSQLPKDRFSAERLKGVDSTLKIQPAKLEDSAVYLCASSLDRLYSGNTIYFGEGSWLTVV.